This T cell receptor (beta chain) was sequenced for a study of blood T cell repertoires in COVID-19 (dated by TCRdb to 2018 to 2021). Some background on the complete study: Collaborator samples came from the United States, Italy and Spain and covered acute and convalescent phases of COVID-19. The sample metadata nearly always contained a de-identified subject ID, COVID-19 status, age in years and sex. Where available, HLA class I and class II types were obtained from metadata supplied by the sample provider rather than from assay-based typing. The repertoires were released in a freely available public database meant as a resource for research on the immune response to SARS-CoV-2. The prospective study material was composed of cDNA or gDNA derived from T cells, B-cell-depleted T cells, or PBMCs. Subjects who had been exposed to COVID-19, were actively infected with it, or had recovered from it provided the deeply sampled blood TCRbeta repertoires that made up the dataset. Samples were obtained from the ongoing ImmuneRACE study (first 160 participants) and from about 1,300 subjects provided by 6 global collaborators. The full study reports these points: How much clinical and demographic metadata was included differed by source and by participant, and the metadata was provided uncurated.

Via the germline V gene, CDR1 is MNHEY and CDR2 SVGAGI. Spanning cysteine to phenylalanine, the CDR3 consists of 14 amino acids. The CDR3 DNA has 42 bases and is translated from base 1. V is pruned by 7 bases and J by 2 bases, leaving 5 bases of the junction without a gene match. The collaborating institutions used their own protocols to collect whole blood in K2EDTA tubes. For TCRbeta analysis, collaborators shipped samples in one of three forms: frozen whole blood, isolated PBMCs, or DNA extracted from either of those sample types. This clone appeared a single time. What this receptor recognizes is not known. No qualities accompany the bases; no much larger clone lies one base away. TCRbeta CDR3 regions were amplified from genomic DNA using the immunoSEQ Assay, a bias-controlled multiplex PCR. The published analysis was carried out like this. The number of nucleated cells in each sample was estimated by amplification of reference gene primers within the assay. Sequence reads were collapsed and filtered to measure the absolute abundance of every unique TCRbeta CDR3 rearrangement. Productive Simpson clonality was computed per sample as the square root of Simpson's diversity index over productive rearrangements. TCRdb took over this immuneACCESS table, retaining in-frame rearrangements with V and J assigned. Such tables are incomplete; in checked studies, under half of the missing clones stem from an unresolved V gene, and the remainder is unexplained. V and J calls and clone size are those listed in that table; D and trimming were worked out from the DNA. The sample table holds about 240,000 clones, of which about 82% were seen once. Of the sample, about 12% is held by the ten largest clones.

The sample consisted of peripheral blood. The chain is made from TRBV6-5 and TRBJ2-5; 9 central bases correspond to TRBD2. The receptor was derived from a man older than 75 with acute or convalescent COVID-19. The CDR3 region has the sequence CASNSGGTQETQYF. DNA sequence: TGTGCCAGCAACAGCGGGGGGACACAAGAGACCCAGTACTTC.